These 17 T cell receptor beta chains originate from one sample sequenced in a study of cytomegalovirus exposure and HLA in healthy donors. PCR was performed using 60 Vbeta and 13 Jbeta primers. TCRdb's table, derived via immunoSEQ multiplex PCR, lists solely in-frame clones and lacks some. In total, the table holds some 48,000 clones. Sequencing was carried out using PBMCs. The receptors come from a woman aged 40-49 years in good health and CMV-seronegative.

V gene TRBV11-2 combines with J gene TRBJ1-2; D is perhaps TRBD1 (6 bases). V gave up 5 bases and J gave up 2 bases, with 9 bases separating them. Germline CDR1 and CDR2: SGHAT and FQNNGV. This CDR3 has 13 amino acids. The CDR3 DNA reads TGTGCCAGCAGCGTCGACAGGAACTATGGCTACACCTTC. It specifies CASSVDRNYGYTF.

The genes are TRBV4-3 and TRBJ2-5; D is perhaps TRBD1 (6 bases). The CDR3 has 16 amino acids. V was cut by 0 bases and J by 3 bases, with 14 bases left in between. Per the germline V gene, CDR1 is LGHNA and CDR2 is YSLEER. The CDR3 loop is CASSQENLYREETQYF. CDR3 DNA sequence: TGCGCCAGCAGCCAAGAAAATCTTTACAGGGAAGAGACCCAGTACTTC.

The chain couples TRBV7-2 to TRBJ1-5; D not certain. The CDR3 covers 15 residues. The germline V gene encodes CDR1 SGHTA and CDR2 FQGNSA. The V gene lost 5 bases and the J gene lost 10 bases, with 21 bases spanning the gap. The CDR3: CASSPQSGRGGPQHF. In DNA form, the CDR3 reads TGTGCCAGCAGCCCTCAGAGCGGGAGAGGAGGACCCCAGCATTTT.

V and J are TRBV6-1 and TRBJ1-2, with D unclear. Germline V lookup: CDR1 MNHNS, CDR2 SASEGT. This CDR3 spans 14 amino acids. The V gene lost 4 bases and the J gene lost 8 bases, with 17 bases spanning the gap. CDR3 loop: CASSAPLAREGYTF. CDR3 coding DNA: TGTGCCAGCAGTGCCCCTCTCGCCCGGGAGGGCTACACCTTC.

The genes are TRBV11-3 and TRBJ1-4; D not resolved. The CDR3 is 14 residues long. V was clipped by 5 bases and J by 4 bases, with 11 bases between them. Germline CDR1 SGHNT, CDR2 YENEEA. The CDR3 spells CASSQNSLNEKLFF. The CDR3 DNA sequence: TGTGCCAGCAGCCAAAACTCTCTTAATGAAAAACTGTTTTTT.

CDR3 bases: TGTGCCAGCAGTTACAGGGGTTTGGATTTCTTT. This sequence encodes CASSYRGLDFF. The V gene is TRBV6-5, the J gene TRBJ1-1; the D gene is possibly TRBD1 (5 bases). The V end was cut by 2 bases, the J end by 13 bases, with 11 bases between. CDR3 length: 11 amino acids. Germline V CDR1 and CDR2: MNHEY, SVGAGI.

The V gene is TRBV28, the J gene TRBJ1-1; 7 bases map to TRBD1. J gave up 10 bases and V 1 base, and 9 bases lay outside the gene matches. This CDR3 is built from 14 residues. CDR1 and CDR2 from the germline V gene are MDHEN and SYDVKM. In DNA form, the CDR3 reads TGTGCCAGCAGTTTATCCTTGGACAGGCTCACAGCTTTCTTT. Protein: CASSLSLDRLTAFF.

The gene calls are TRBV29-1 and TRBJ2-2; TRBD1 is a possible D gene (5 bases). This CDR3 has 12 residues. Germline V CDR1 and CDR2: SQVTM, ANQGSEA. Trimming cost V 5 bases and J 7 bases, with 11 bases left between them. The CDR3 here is CSVYKTGGELFF. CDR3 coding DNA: TGCAGCGTTTATAAAACAGGCGGGGAGCTGTTTTTT.

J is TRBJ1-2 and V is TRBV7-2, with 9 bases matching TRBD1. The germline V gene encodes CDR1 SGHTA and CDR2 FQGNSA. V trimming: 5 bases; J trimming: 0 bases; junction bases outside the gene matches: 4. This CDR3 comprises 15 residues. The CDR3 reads CASSRDRGANYGYTF. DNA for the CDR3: TGTGCCAGCAGCAGAGACAGGGGGGCTAACTATGGCTACACCTTC.

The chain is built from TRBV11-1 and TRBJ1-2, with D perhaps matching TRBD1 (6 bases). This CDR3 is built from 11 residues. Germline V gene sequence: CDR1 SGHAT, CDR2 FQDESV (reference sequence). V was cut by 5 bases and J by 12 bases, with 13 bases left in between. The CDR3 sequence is CASSGRRGDTF. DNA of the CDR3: TGTGCCAGCAGCGGGCGCAGGGGCGACACCTTC.

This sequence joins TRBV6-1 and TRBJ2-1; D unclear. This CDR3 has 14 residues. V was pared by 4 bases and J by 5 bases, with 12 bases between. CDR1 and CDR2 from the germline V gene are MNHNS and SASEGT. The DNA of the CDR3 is TGTGCCAGCAGTGGAGGATTTTCCGACAATGAGCAGTTCTTC. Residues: CASSGGFSDNEQFF.

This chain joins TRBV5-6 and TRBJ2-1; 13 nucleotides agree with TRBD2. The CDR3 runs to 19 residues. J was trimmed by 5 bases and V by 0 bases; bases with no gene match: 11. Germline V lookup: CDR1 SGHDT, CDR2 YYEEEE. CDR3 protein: CASSLAAGTSGVTNNEQFF. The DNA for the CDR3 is TGTGCCAGCAGCTTGGCCGCCGGGACTAGCGGGGTAACGAACAATGAGCAGTTCTTC. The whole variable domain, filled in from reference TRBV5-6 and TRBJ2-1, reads DAGVTQSPTHLIKTRGQQVTLRCSPKSGHDTVSWYQQALGQGPQFIFQYYEEEERQRGNFPDRFSGHQFPNYSSELNVNALLLGDSALYLCASSLAAGTSGVTNNEQFFGPGTRLTVL.

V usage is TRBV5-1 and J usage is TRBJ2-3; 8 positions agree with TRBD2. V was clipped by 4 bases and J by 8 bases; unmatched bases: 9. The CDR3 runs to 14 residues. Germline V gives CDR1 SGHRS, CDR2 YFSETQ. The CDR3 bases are TGCGCCAGCAGCGAACCGGGACTAGGATCTACGCAGTATTTT. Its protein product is CASSEPGLGSTQYF.

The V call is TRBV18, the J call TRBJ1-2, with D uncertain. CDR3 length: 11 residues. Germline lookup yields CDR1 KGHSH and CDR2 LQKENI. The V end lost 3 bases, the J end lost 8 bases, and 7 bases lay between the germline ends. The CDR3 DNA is TGTGCCAGCTCACCTGGGGAGGGCTACACCTTC. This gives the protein CASSPGEGYTF.

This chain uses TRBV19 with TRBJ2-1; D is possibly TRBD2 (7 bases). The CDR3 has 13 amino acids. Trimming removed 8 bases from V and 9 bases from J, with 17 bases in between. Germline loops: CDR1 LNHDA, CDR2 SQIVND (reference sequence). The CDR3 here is CASDHGGLREQFF. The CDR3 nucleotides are TGTGCCAGTGATCACGGGGGGCTGCGTGAGCAGTTCTTC. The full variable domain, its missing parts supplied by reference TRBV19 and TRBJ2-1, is DGGITQSPKYLFRKEGQNVTLSCEQNLNHDAMYWYRQDPGQGLRLIYYSQIVNDFQKGDIAEGYSVSREKKESFPLTVTSAQKNPTAFYLCASDHGGLREQFFGPGTRLTVL.

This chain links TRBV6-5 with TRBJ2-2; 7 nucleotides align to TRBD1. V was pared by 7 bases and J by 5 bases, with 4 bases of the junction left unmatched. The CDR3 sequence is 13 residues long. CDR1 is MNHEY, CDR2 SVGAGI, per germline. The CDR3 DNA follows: TGTGCCAGCAATAAGGGGGCGACCGGGGAGCTGTTTTTT. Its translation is CASNKGATGELFF.

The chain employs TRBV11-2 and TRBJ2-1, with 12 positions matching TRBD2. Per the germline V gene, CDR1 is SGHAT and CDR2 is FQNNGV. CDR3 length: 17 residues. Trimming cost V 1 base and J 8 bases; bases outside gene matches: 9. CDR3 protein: CASSLGPLAGGLYEQFF. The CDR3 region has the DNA TGTGCCAGCAGCTTAGGCCCCCTAGCGGGGGGGCTGTATGAGCAGTTCTTC. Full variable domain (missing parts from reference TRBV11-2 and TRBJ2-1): EAGVAQSPRYKIIEKRQSVAFWCNPISGHATLYWYQQILGQGPKLLIQFQNNGVVDDSQLPKDRFSAERLKGVDSTLKIQPAKLEDSAVYLCASSLGPLAGGLYEQFFGPGTRLTVL.